These 11 T cell receptor beta chains were all obtained from the same sample, sequenced in a study of shared T cell receptors in the human thymus. Some clones are missing from TCRdb's copy, which holds only in-frame ones; the method was immunoSEQ multiplex PCR. The sample shows about 660,000 clones, 88% of them seen only once. In addition, the sample was reused for a study of human thymus T cells.

Sequenced material: thymocytes. The receptor source for this set is a boy under two years old with a congenital heart defect.

The genes are TRBV6-5 and TRBJ1-4; 8 nucleotides align to TRBD1. The CDR3 runs to 15 residues. With 2 bases clipped from V and 7 bases from J, the junction kept 6 bases outside the gene matches. Germline CDR1 is MNHEY and CDR2 is SVGAGI. DNA for the CDR3: TGTGCCAGCAGTTACAACGGACAGGGCAGTGAAAAACTGTTTTTT. It translates to CASSYNGQGSEKLFF.

The chain is built from TRBV7-2 and TRBJ2-3, with TRBD2 as a possible D gene (6 bases). CDR1 SGHTA and CDR2 FQGNSA come from the germline V gene. V was shortened by 6 bases and J by 6 bases, with 10 bases between the two germline ends. CDR3 length: 12 residues. In DNA form, the CDR3 reads TGTGCCAGCAGGACGGGGGTGGATACGCAGTATTTT. Amino acid sequence: CASRTGVDTQYF.

This clone has only one observation. This CDR3 is also generated by other DNA sequences in the sample. The rearrangement joins TRBV18 to TRBJ1-4; TRBD1 might be the D (6 bases). V was pared by 2 bases and J by 8 bases, with 12 bases between. CDR1 KGHSH and CDR2 LQKENI come from the germline V gene. This CDR3 spans 14 amino acids. The CDR3 bases are TGTGCCAGCTCACCAGGGGGCGTGGGCGAAAAACTGTTTTTT. Residues: CASSPGGVGEKLFF.

The chain joins TRBV15 to TRBJ2-3; D remains unclear. The germline V gene has CDR1 LNHNV and CDR2 YYDKDF (reference sequence). Trimming took off 0 bases at V and 6 bases at J, with 10 bases between the two ends. The CDR3 is 14 residues long. CDR3: CATSRDRNLDTQYF. The CDR3 nucleotides read TGTGCCACCAGCAGAGACAGGAACTTGGATACGCAGTATTTT.

V and J are TRBV27 and TRBJ1-2; 7 bases are shared with TRBD1. The germline gives CDR1 MNHEY, CDR2 SMNVEV (reference sequence). V shed 1 base and J 3 bases; nucleotides not matched to a gene: 8. The CDR3 has 16 residues. This CDR3 reads CASSLLGGGTDYGYTF. CDR3 nucleotide sequence: TGTGCCAGCAGTTTATTGGGAGGAGGGACAGACTATGGCTACACCTTC.

Only a few counts were recorded for this clone. The gene calls are TRBV19 and TRBJ1-2; no definite D call. Germline values: CDR1 LNHDA, CDR2 SQIVND (reference sequence). V was clipped by 3 bases and J by 6 bases, with 14 bases between them. This CDR3 spans 14 amino acids. The CDR3 protein is CASSIGSLSHGYTF. As DNA, the CDR3 is TGTGCCAGTAGTATTGGTAGCCTGTCCCATGGCTACACCTTC.

In this sample, this clone turned up once. V and J are TRBV5-4 and TRBJ2-2, with TRBD1 matching 9 bases. V dropped 4 bases and J dropped 5; count of bases not matched to a gene: 12. Germline V gene data show CDR1 as SGHNT and CDR2 as YYREEE (reference sequence). The CDR3 runs to 17 residues. The CDR3 region has the DNA TGTGCCAGCAGCCTCCCCCAACCGGGACAGGGTACCGGGGAGCTGTTTTTT. Translation gives CASSLPQPGQGTGELFF.

A single count supports this clone. One end of the junction fails to match germline, which may point to a read error. V and J are TRBV7-9 and TRBJ2-3; 10 bases line up with TRBD2. The CDR3 loop spans 15 amino acids. CDR1 is SEHNR, CDR2 FQNEAQ, per germline (reference sequence). The DNA for the CDR3 is TGTGCCAGCAGCATAGCGGGAGGAATCACAGATACGCAGTATTTT. Protein product: CASSIAGGITDTQYF.

The chain links TRBV7-2 to TRBJ2-7, with 8 bases matching TRBD1. CDR1 is SGHTA, CDR2 FQGNSA, per germline. This CDR3 region has 17 residues. Trimming cost V 1 base and J 10 bases; bases outside gene matches: 18. The CDR3 here is CASSLDGGQGAALNQYF. The CDR3 DNA reads TGTGCCAGCAGCTTAGATGGGGGGCAGGGGGCCGCCCTCAATCAGTACTTC.

The chain is built from TRBV6-6 and TRBJ2-7, with 16 bases that match TRBD2. J lost 6 bases, V lost 6 bases, and 8 bases had no gene match. Looked up from germline, CDR1 is MNHNY and CDR2 is SVGAGI (reference sequence). CDR3 size: 16 residues. The CDR3: CASRGLAGGPLGEQYF. CDR3 coding DNA: TGTGCCAGCAGGGGACTAGCGGGAGGGCCTCTCGGCGAGCAGTACTTC.

The chain couples TRBV2 to TRBJ2-5; 11 bases fit TRBD2. The CDR3 is made up of 19 amino acids. The V gene's germline CDR1 is SNHLY and CDR2 FYNNEI. Germline trimming cut 7 bases from V and 1 base from J; bases unmatched to any gene: 17. In nucleotides, the CDR3 is TGTGCCAGCATGAGGGGCCTCCCACCTAGCGGGAGGTCCCAAGAGACCCAGTACTTC. Protein: CASMRGLPPSGRSQETQYF.